A single sample is the source of the 9 T cell receptor beta chains below, sequenced in a study of blood T cell repertoires in COVID-19. Sequenced by immunoSEQ multiplex PCR; TCRdb stores in-frame clones only, minus some. Among roughly 240,000 clones listed, roughly 84% were seen once. Source material: peripheral blood. The receptors shown here come from a middle-aged man who had recovered from COVID-19.

The chain couples TRBV7-2 to TRBJ2-5; maybe TRBD1 (5 bases). The V gene's germline CDR1 is SGHTA and CDR2 FQGNSA. The CDR3 covers 14 residues. Trimming removed 2 bases at V and 5 bases at J, with 12 bases between. In DNA, the CDR3 is TGTGCCAGCAGCTTATCGCTAGGGGCGGAGACCCAGTACTTC. The encoded protein is CASSLSLGAETQYF. Together with reference TRBV7-2 and TRBJ2-5, the CDR3 gives the full variable domain: GAGVSQSPSNKVTEKGKDVELRCDPISGHTALYWYRQSLGQGLEFLIYFQGNSAPDKSGLPSDRFSAERTGGSVSTLTIQRTQQEDSAVYLCASSLSLGAETQYFGPGTRLLVL.

The gene calls are TRBV19 and TRBJ2-7; TRBD2 matches 13 bases. The germline gives CDR1 LNHDA, CDR2 SQIVND (reference sequence). Trimming at V came to 3 bases and at J to 8 bases, leaving 4 bases not matched to a gene. The CDR3 totals 14 residues. The CDR3 region is CASSIGTSGAQQYF. In nucleotides, the CDR3 is TGTGCCAGTAGTATCGGGACTAGCGGGGCTCAGCAGTACTTC.

The chain joins TRBV4-3 to TRBJ2-7; TRBD1 agrees at 9 bases. V was pared by 0 bases and J by 5 bases, with 8 bases of the junction left unmatched. From germline, CDR1 is LGHNA and CDR2 YSLEER. CDR3 size: 16 residues. CDR3 sequence (DNA): TGCGCCAGCAGCCAAGACCCCGGGACAGGGCGAGACGAGCAGTACTTC. Protein: CASSQDPGTGRDEQYF.

In its sample, this clone was seen once. V gene TRBV3-1 (or the pseudogene TRBV3-2) combines with J gene TRBJ2-1; 12 bases align to TRBD1. Germline loops: CDR1 LGHDT, CDR2 YNNKEL (reference sequence). The length of the CDR3 is 20 residues. V gave up 3 bases and J gave up 0 bases; unmatched junction bases: 12. The chain's CDR3 is CASSQALGTGGDGSYNEQFF. The CDR3 region has the DNA TGTGCCAGCAGCCAGGCCCTCGGGACAGGGGGCGACGGCTCCTACAATGAGCAGTTCTTC.

This clone was observed a single time. The rearrangement links TRBV10-2 to TRBJ1-5, with TRBD1 matching 8 bases. Trimming took 6 bases from V and 5 from J; bases not matched to a gene: 6. The CDR3 totals 14 residues. Germline assignment: CDR1 WSHSY and CDR2 SAAADI. CDR3 nucleotides: TGCGCCAGCAGGAGGACAGGGCCCTATCAGCCCCAGCATTTT. Residues: CASRRTGPYQPQHF.

This chain uses TRBV6-5 with TRBJ1-2, with 8 bases aligning to TRBD1. There are 14 residues in the CDR3. Trimming at V came to 6 bases and at J to 5 bases, leaving 8 bases not matched to a gene. From germline, CDR1 is MNHEY and CDR2 SVGAGI. CDR3: CASSRTGFGYGYTF. CDR3 DNA: TGTGCCAGCAGCCGGACAGGGTTTGGGTATGGCTACACCTTC.

This clone is a singleton in its sample. The chain has TRBV30 and TRBJ2-7; 10 nucleotides align to TRBD2. This CDR3 comprises 14 residues. CDR1 GTSNPN and CDR2 SVGIG come from the germline V gene (reference sequence). The J segment lost 3 bases and the V segment lost 5 bases, leaving 7 bases of the junction unmatched. This CDR3 is CAWGGTSASYEQYF. In DNA, the CDR3 is TGTGCCTGGGGGGGGACTAGCGCGAGCTACGAGCAGTACTTC.

The CDR3 DNA sequence: TGCGCCAGCAGTGGGGGCGGGGGGTTTCGAGAGACCCAGTACTTC. Protein product: CASSGGGGFRETQYF. The chain carries TRBV10-2 and TRBJ2-5; 8 positions agree with TRBD2. The germline gives CDR1 WSHSY, CDR2 SAAADI. V was pared by 4 bases and J by 4 bases, with 8 bases of the junction left unmatched. The CDR3 spans 15 residues.

The genes are TRBV6-2 or TRBV6-3 and TRBJ1-6; D is unclear. The CDR3 contains 13 residues. V lost 6 bases and J 7 bases, leaving 10 bases between the germline ends. Germline V CDR1 and CDR2: MNHEY, SVGEGT. CDR3 loop: CASSDIRNSPLHF. CDR3 nucleotide sequence: TGTGCCAGCAGCGACATTCGAAATTCACCCCTCCACTTT.